This record concerns one T cell receptor (beta chain) sequence. This entry is derived from a study of CD8+ T cells in alopecia areata. V gave up 3 bases and J gave up 0 bases, with 6 bases separating them. This CDR3 spans 13 amino acids. Germline CDR1 is GTSNPN and CDR2 is SVGIG (reference sequence). Once RNA had been extracted, it was reverse transcribed into cDNA to act as the sequencing template. Profiled with immunoSEQ multiplex PCR; TCRdb holds only in-frame clones, not every one. Here the sample spans just over 30,000 clones, less than 75% being singletons. CD4+ and CD8+ T cells were sorted from PBMCs.

The chain carries TRBV30 and TRBJ1-3, with D unclear. Material: NKG2D-high CD8+ T cells sorted from blood. This clonotype was obtained from a human donor with alopecia areata. The CDR3 nucleotides are TGTGCCTGGAGCGGGGTCTCTGGAAACACCATATATTTT. Its protein is CAWSGVSGNTIYF. Looking up the rest from reference TRBV30 and TRBJ1-3 gives the full variable domain: SQTIHQWPATLVQPVGSPLSLECTVEGTSNPNLYWYRQAAGRGLQLLFYSVGIGQISSEVPQNLSASRPQDRQFILSSKKLLLSDSGFYLCAWSGVSGNTIYFGEGSWLTVV.